This T cell receptor (beta chain) was recovered during a study of T cell responses to AZD1222 COVID-19 vaccine. Overall study findings and caveats: After the peak T cell response, and only then, were repertoires sampled. Baseline serology detected seropositivity in only a handful of AZD1222 recipients. The donor group comprised mostly white British people and more females; the analysis possibly underestimated clonal diversity.

Concerning this clone itself: Its antigen is not known.

TCRdb's table, derived via immunoSEQ multiplex PCR, lists solely in-frame clones and lacks some. The profile shows 150,000 or so clones, approximately 94% of them singletons. Pooling of second doses given at about 4 or about 12 weeks was done. The ends lost 6 bases at V and 5 bases at J; junction bases unmatched: 3. Germline values: CDR1 SEHNR, CDR2 FQNEAQ (reference sequence). The CDR3 runs 14 residues. The V gene is TRBV7-9, the J gene TRBJ1-6; 8 nucleotides match TRBD1. The sequence was collected from an adult who received the AZD1222 COVID-19 vaccine. The sample was peripheral blood, taken 28 days after the second AZD1222 dose. Written as DNA, the CDR3 is TGTGCCAGCAGACAGACAGGGGATAATTCACCCCTCCACTTT. Amino acid sequence: CASRQTGDNSPLHF.